This T cell receptor (beta chain) was profiled in a study of CD8+CD57+ T cells in acquired aplastic anemia. Patients included in sequencing had previously demonstrated CD8+CD57+ cell expansion by flow cytometry. Blood came from patients not yet given any therapy. The germline V gene encodes CDR1 SGHVS and CDR2 FNYEAQ. The CDR3 has 14 amino acids. V dropped 1 base and J dropped 5 bases, with 12 bases sitting between them. The TCR beta profiling, which covered VDJ combination and CDR3 sequence, was carried out using genomic DNA as the template. MiXCR, applied by TCRdb to the reads, yields one record per CDR3 protein. The sample carries fewer than 200,000 distinct CDR3 sequences, almost 50% recorded once.

This clonotype originated in a human donor with aplastic anemia. The V call is TRBV7-6, the J call TRBJ2-7, with D unclear. The sequencing input was sorted CD4+, CD8+, or CD8+CD57+ T cells (not recorded which) from PBMCs. In DNA, the CDR3 is TGTGCCAGCAGCTTAGATGGACCGCGTGACGAGCAGTACTTC. The encoded protein is CASSLDGPRDEQYF.